These 7 T cell receptor beta chains were all obtained from the same sample, sequenced in a study of technical replicates of blood from several donors. Here immunoSEQ multiplex PCR was the method, and the copy in TCRdb shows in-frame clones only, minus some. The data show about 66,000 clones, 88% seen once. The sample was PBMCs. These receptors were collected from a human donor in good health. Some clones in this sample may be carry-over from other donors' samples.

The chain is built from TRBV19 and TRBJ1-1; a possible D gene is TRBD1 (6 bases). There are 15 residues in the CDR3. Trimming removed 3 bases from V and 11 bases from J, with 22 bases in between. The germline V gene encodes CDR1 LNHDA and CDR2 SQIVND (reference sequence). CDR3 region: CASSMGNNRVSAAFF. CDR3 sequence (DNA): TGTGCCAGTAGTATGGGGAATAACAGGGTGAGTGCGGCTTTCTTT. The full variable domain, its missing parts supplied by reference TRBV19 and TRBJ1-1, is DGGITQSPKYLFRKEGQNVTLSCEQNLNHDAMYWYRQDPGQGLRLIYYSQIVNDFQKGDIAEGYSVSREKKESFPLTVTSAQKNPTAFYLCASSMGNNRVSAAFFGQGTRLTVV.

The CDR3 coding sequence is TGTGCCAGCAGGGATGGGGGGGCTCTAGGTGGCTACACCTTC. Encoded protein: CASRDGGALGGYTF. The V gene is TRBV6-1, the J gene TRBJ1-2, with D possibly TRBD1 on 6 matching bases. CDR1 MNHNS and CDR2 SASEGT come from the germline V gene. Trimming stripped 6 bases from V and 7 bases from J, with 18 bases between. The CDR3 sequence is 14 residues long.

The chain carries TRBV6-1 and TRBJ1-3; the D is unclear. The germline CDR1 and CDR2 sequences are MNHNS and SASEGT. Trimming removed 0 bases from V and 3 bases from J, with 6 bases in between. The CDR3 spans 14 residues. Here the CDR3 reads CASSEAGVGNTIYF. In DNA form, the CDR3 reads TGTGCCAGCAGTGAAGCCGGGGTTGGAAACACCATATATTTT.

The chain carries TRBV6-5 and TRBJ1-1, with D uncertain. V was shortened by 6 bases and J by 9 bases, with 17 bases between the two germline ends. There are 13 residues in the CDR3. Germline V gene lookup returns CDR1 MNHEY and CDR2 SVGAGI. CDR3 DNA sequence: TGTGCCAGCAGAGAGCCTCAGGTACCGAAAGCTTTCTTT. Its protein product is CASREPQVPKAFF.

V usage is TRBV7-7 and J usage is TRBJ2-5; TRBD2 aligns across 8 bases. Per the germline V gene, CDR1 is SSHAT and CDR2 is FNYEAQ (reference sequence). With V trimmed by 1 base and J by 1 base, 5 bases remained unmatched. This CDR3 is 16 amino acids long. The CDR3 DNA reads TGTGCCAGCAGCTTAGGGATTAGCGGGGTCCAAGAGACCCAGTACTTC. Amino acids: CASSLGISGVQETQYF.

The chain links TRBV11-3 to TRBJ2-1; D is unclear. Germline-derived CDR1 and CDR2 are SGHNT and YENEEA. The CDR3 runs to 14 residues. The V gene lost 2 bases and the J gene lost 6 bases, with 11 bases spanning the gap. CDR3 sequence reads: CASSLNNPGNEQFF. The DNA for the CDR3 is TGTGCCAGCAGCTTAAATAACCCCGGCAATGAGCAGTTCTTC.

The V call is TRBV2, the J call TRBJ2-5, with 15 bases lining up with TRBD2. With V trimmed by 6 bases and J by 4 bases, 12 bases remained unmatched. Germline loops: CDR1 SNHLY, CDR2 FYNNEI. The CDR3 totals 18 residues. Here the CDR3 DNA reads TGTGCCAGCAGAACCGGACTAGCGGGGGGGAACGGCAGAGAGACCCAGTACTTC. The encoded protein is CASRTGLAGGNGRETQYF.